Shown below are 28 T cell receptor beta chains from a single sample sequenced in a study of control samples from healthy donors and cancer patients. The protocol was immunoSEQ multiplex PCR, while the TCRdb copy is restricted to in-frame clones and leaves out a portion. The sample carries about 77,000 clones, approximately 92% recorded once. Specimen: blood. The source of these receptors is a woman in her fifties or sixties in good health.

V and J are TRBV2 and TRBJ1-5; D uncertain. The CDR3 contains 15 residues. CDR1 and CDR2 (germline): SNHLY, FYNNEI. V was trimmed by 2 bases and J by 3 bases, leaving 11 bases between them. Written as DNA, the CDR3 is TGTGCCAGCAGTGAAATCCAGGCGGTCAATCAGCCCCAGCATTTT. Its translation: CASSEIQAVNQPQHF.

The J gene is TRBJ1-2, the V gene TRBV28; D not resolved. The germline CDR1 and CDR2 sequences are MDHEN and SYDVKM. The V end lost 5 bases, the J end lost 4 bases, and 11 bases lay between the germline ends. The CDR3 has 13 residues. The CDR3 spells CASSKFWSYGYTF. CDR3 bases: TGTGCCAGCAGTAAATTCTGGTCCTATGGCTACACCTTC.

The chain couples TRBV6-1 to TRBJ2-1; D call uncertain. Trimming removed 1 base from V and 12 bases from J, with 7 bases in between. The CDR3 length is 11 residues. Germline values: CDR1 MNHNS, CDR2 SASEGT. The CDR3: CASSEEFRQFF. In DNA form, the CDR3 reads TGTGCCAGCAGTGAAGAATTTAGGCAGTTCTTC.

The chain carries TRBV6-6 and TRBJ1-6, with TRBD1 matching 7 bases. Germline V gene data show CDR1 as MNHNY and CDR2 as SVGAGI (reference sequence). Trimming at V came to 5 bases and at J to 8 bases, leaving 9 bases not matched to a gene. The CDR3 is 15 residues long. This CDR3 reads CASSTTGWGYSPLHF. The CDR3, as DNA: TGTGCCAGCAGTACGACAGGGTGGGGGTATTCACCCCTCCACTTT.

The chain joins TRBV7-9 to TRBJ1-1; no reliable D call. From germline, CDR1 is SEHNR and CDR2 FQNEAQ (reference sequence). The V end lost 8 bases, the J end lost 0 bases, and 13 bases lay between the germline ends. The CDR3 consists of 14 residues. This CDR3 is CASFRAGLNTEAFF. CDR3 DNA sequence: TGTGCCAGCTTCCGGGCGGGCCTGAACACTGAAGCTTTCTTT.

The chain uses TRBV11-2 and TRBJ2-2, with D unresolved. CDR3 length: 15 amino acids. V was trimmed by 7 bases and J by 0 bases, leaving 12 bases between them. Germline CDR1 SGHAT, CDR2 FQNNGV. CDR3 DNA sequence: TGTGCCAGCACCCTACGGCGCACGAACACCGGGGAGCTGTTTTTT. It codes for CASTLRRTNTGELFF.

The chain links TRBV27 to TRBJ1-1; D unresolved. V lost 6 bases and J lost 0, with 17 bases in between. CDR1 and CDR2 from the germline V gene are MNHEY and SMNVEV (reference sequence). The CDR3 length is 16 residues. DNA of the CDR3: TGTGCCAGCAGCCAGGATCCGAGGGTTATGAACACTGAAGCTTTCTTT. Its protein is CASSQDPRVMNTEAFF.

The chain joins TRBV5-8 to TRBJ2-1; D may correspond to TRBD1 or TRBD2 (5 bases each). Germline lookup yields CDR1 SGHTS and CDR2 YDEGEE. V gave up 5 bases and J gave up 4 bases, with 10 bases separating them. This CDR3 comprises 13 residues. CDR3 sequence: CASRFGAYNEQFF. In DNA, the CDR3 is TGTGCCAGCAGGTTCGGGGCTTACAATGAGCAGTTCTTC.

With regard to this clone: Its ends do not fully match the called genes, so a read error is possible. This chain links TRBV12-3 or TRBV12-4 with TRBJ2-7, with D possibly TRBD2 on 5 matching bases. The CDR3 length is 12 residues. CDR3 nucleotide sequence: TGTGCCAGCAGTTTATCCCCCGGCCAGCGGAACTTC. Protein product: CASSLSPGQRNF.

The chain combines TRBV2 with TRBJ2-5; 11 bases agree with TRBD2. V shed 5 bases, J shed 2 bases, and the junction held 1 base outside the gene matches. The germline V gene encodes CDR1 SNHLY and CDR2 FYNNEI. CDR3 size: 14 residues. The CDR3 DNA follows: TGTGCCAGCAGTCCTAGCGGGAGGCAAGAGACCCAGTACTTC. Translated, it gives CASSPSGRQETQYF.

The table lists this clone with a count of one. CDR3 loop: CASSPGTAPRGYTF. The CDR3 DNA reads TGTGCCAGCAGTCCCGGGACAGCCCCGCGGGGCTACACCTTC. The chain employs TRBV6-5 and TRBJ1-2; 7 bases align to TRBD1. V trimming: 5 bases; J trimming: 8 bases; junction bases outside the gene matches: 11. This CDR3 is 14 amino acids long. CDR1 is MNHEY and CDR2 is SVGAGI in the germline V gene.

This chain joins TRBV28 and TRBJ2-1; TRBD2 matches at 9 bases. V lost 6 bases and J lost 0; bases outside the gene matches: 3. Per germline, CDR1 MDHEN and CDR2 SYDVKM. The CDR3 length is 15 residues. The CDR3 region is CASSHSGSSYNEQFF. The DNA for the CDR3 is TGTGCCAGCAGCCATAGCGGGAGCTCCTACAATGAGCAGTTCTTC.

V is TRBV9 and J is TRBJ1-2; D unclear. This CDR3 spans 13 amino acids. The V end was cut by 1 base, the J end by 4 bases, with 8 bases between. Germline assignment: CDR1 SGDLS and CDR2 YYNGEE. CDR3 protein: CASSVSDGYGYTF. The CDR3 nucleotides read TGTGCCAGCAGCGTATCCGACGGCTATGGCTACACCTTC.

This clone was recorded only once. The genes are TRBV4-1 and TRBJ1-5; 9 bases line up with TRBD1. The junction had 4 bases not matched to a gene; V was cut back by 4 bases and J by 0 bases. Germline assignment: CDR1 MGHRA and CDR2 YSYEKL. The CDR3 is 16 amino acids. The CDR3 here is CASSLGTGPSNQPQHF. In DNA, the CDR3 is TGCGCCAGCAGCCTTGGGACAGGGCCTAGCAATCAGCCCCAGCATTTT.

The V gene is TRBV18, the J gene TRBJ2-2; D is unresolved. This CDR3 spans 15 amino acids. Germline V CDR1 and CDR2: KGHSH, LQKENI. V was cut by 5 bases and J by 3 bases, with 13 bases left in between. The CDR3 region has the DNA TGTGCCAGCTCATCAAGGGCTATCGACACCGGGGAGCTGTTTTTT. This sequence encodes CASSSRAIDTGELFF.

This clone was recorded once. The chain has TRBV30 and TRBJ1-4; 8 bases match TRBD1. The junction had 7 bases not matched to a gene; V was cut back by 8 bases and J by 8 bases. The CDR3 runs 12 residues. In germline, CDR1 is GTSNPN, CDR2 SVGIG (reference sequence). The CDR3 DNA is TGTGCCACAAGGACAGGGTGGGAAAAACTGTTTTTT. Translating gives CATRTGWEKLFF.

CDR3 residues: CASSNVAGAGTEAFF. DNA for the CDR3: TGTGCCAGCAGCAACGTTGCGGGGGCCGGCACTGAAGCTTTCTTT. This chain links TRBV6-2 or TRBV6-3 with TRBJ1-1; D perhaps matches TRBD1 (6 bases). The ends were cut back, 6 bases at V and 4 bases at J, with 18 bases in the middle. CDR3 size: 15 residues. CDR1 and CDR2 from the germline V gene are MNHEY and SVGEGT.

For the CDR3, the DNA is TGCGCCAGCAGCTTCAGCACGTACAATGAGCAGTTCTTC. Translation: CASSFSTYNEQFF. The chain combines TRBV5-1 with TRBJ2-1, with D hard to call. V was cut by 2 bases and J by 4 bases, with 7 bases left in between. Looked up from germline, CDR1 is SGHRS and CDR2 is YFSETQ. The CDR3 has 13 amino acids.

The V gene is TRBV18, the J gene TRBJ1-5, with no clear D. CDR1 is KGHSH and CDR2 is LQKENI in the germline V gene. The CDR3 extends over 14 amino acids. Trimming stripped 3 bases from V and 3 bases from J, with 9 bases between. CDR3 sequence (DNA): TGTGCCAGCTCACCGAGGAGGGACAATCAGCCCCAGCATTTT. It yields the protein CASSPRRDNQPQHF.

In DNA form, the CDR3 reads TGTGCCACCAGCAGAGACGCAGTAGGCTACGAGCAGTACTTC. This encodes CATSRDAVGYEQYF. V and J are TRBV15 and TRBJ2-7; D is unresolved. V gave up 0 bases and J gave up 3 bases, with 9 bases separating them. The CDR3 length is 14 residues. Germline CDR1 reads LNHNV; CDR2 reads YYDKDF (reference sequence).

CDR3 sequence (DNA): TGTGCCAGCAGCGCCGTCTGGCGGGAGGGGCAGTGGTACTTC. Encoded protein: CASSAVWREGQWYF. V gene TRBV7-2 combines with J gene TRBJ2-7, with 9 bases fitting TRBD2. Losses at the gene ends were 5 bases for V and 12 bases for J; bases not matched to a gene: 14. The CDR3 totals 14 residues. Germline CDR1 reads SGHTA; CDR2 reads FQGNSA.

Comments on this clone: Likely a read error: the CDR3 ends without its conserved phenylalanine or tryptophan. The DNA is omitted, as the CDR3 cannot be located on it reliably, and the CDR3 follows TCRdb's listing. V and J are TRBV21-1 and TRBJ1-2. TRBV21-1 is annotated as a pseudogene. The CDR3 comprises 9 residues, both ends counted. This CDR3 is CASSHQKWI.

The chain is built from TRBV5-4 and TRBJ2-5; 10 nucleotides match TRBD1. The CDR3 contains 16 residues. Germline-derived CDR1 and CDR2 are SGHNT and YYREEE (reference sequence). After removal of 4 bases from V and 4 bases from J, the junction contained 10 bases not matched to a gene. The CDR3 DNA reads as TGTGCCAGCAGCACCACGACAGGGGGCTCGGTAGAGACCCAGTACTTC. The encoded protein is CASSTTTGGSVETQYF.

The genes are TRBV11-3 and TRBJ2-2; possibly TRBD2 for D (6 bases). The length of the CDR3 is 15 residues. Trimming cost V 5 bases and J 6 bases, with 16 bases left between them. Per the germline V gene, CDR1 is SGHNT and CDR2 is YENEEA. The CDR3 DNA reads TGTGCCAGCAGCCCTGGAGGGGCATTCGCCGGGGAGCTGTTTTTT. Protein product: CASSPGGAFAGELFF.

This rearrangement joins TRBV18 to TRBJ1-1; weak D call: TRBD1 (5 bases). Looked up from germline, CDR1 is KGHSH and CDR2 is LQKENI. V was pared by 2 bases and J by 0 bases, with 10 bases between. The length of the CDR3 is 15 residues. The CDR3 region is CASSPIRQLNTEAFF. CDR3 nucleotide sequence: TGTGCCAGCTCACCAATACGACAGCTGAACACTGAAGCTTTCTTT.

The V and J genes are TRBV21-1 and TRBJ2-7; the table's D call, TRBD1, was not checked against the DNA. TRBV21-1 counts as a pseudogene. The CDR3 spans 17 residues. The CDR3 loop reads CASSKIAGQAYSYEQYF. The CDR3 region has the DNA TGTGCCAGCAGCAAAATAGCAGGACAGGCTTACTCCTACGAGCAGTACTTC.

The rearrangement uses TRBV27 and TRBJ1-5; 8 bases match TRBD1. Per germline, CDR1 MNHEY and CDR2 SMNVEV (reference sequence). V lost 1 base to trimming and J lost 0 bases; unmatched junction nucleotides: 5. The CDR3 is 17 residues long. The CDR3 protein is CASSLFPTGDSNQPQHF. The DNA of the CDR3 is TGTGCCAGCAGTTTATTTCCGACAGGGGATAGCAATCAGCCCCAGCATTTT.

Concerning this clone itself: One end of the junction is discordant with germline, which a read error may explain. This rearrangement joins TRBV6-5 to TRBJ1-2, with 7 bases fitting TRBD1. This CDR3 region has 13 residues. The germline CDR1 and CDR2 sequences are MNHEY and SVGAGI. The CDR3 spells CASSLGQNYGHTF. CDR3 nucleotide sequence: TGTGCCAGCAGCCTGGGACAGAATTATGGCCACACCTTC.